Each of the 8 T cell receptor beta chains below was sequenced from the same sample in a study of CD8 T cells in Susac syndrome. Random hexamers were used to reverse transcribe the RNA input (roughly 0.5 to 1 ug). TCRdb independently ran MiXCR on the immunoSEQ multiplex PCR reads; one entry per CDR3 protein. The table records some 110,000 distinct CDR3 sequences, more than 80% of them present only once. Sequenced input: CD8+ T cells from PBMCs. These receptor sequences come from a human donor with multiple sclerosis.

The chain recombines TRBV12-3 or TRBV12-4 with TRBJ2-4, with 10 positions matching TRBD1. This CDR3 is 13 amino acids long. Trimming took 5 bases from V and 7 from J; bases not matched to a gene: 2. DNA of the CDR3: TGTGCCAGCAGTCCGGGACAGGGGAACATTCAGTACTTC. Translation: CASSPGQGNIQYF.

This rearrangement joins TRBV30 to TRBJ2-5; D remains ambiguous. The CDR3 has 13 amino acids. Germline CDR1 is GTSNPN and CDR2 is SVGIG (reference sequence). V dropped 4 bases and J dropped 5 bases, with 14 bases sitting between them. CDR3 bases: TGTGCCTGGAATGGTTGGCGTTTGGAGACCCAGTACTTC. Protein sequence: CAWNGWRLETQYF.

The chain links TRBV11-2 to TRBJ2-1; 12 bases match TRBD2. Germline CDR1 is SGHAT and CDR2 is FQNNGV. V shed 0 bases, J shed 10 bases, and the junction held 10 bases outside the gene matches. The CDR3 is made up of 17 amino acids. The CDR3 DNA is TGTGCCAGCAGCTTAGAGGTCGGACTAGCGGGATATCGCGAGCAGTTCTTC. Its translation: CASSLEVGLAGYREQFF.

The J gene is TRBJ2-1, the V gene TRBV19; no clear D gene. Trimming cost V 4 bases and J 5 bases, with 15 bases left between them. The length of the CDR3 is 15 residues. Looked up from germline, CDR1 is LNHDA and CDR2 is SQIVND (reference sequence). The CDR3 DNA sequence: TGTGCCAGTAGTACTCCCGGACCCGTTCACAATGAGCAGTTCTTC. Residues: CASSTPGPVHNEQFF. The complete variable domain, with remaining parts taken from reference TRBV19 and TRBJ2-1, reads DGGITQSPKYLFRKEGQNVTLSCEQNLNHDAMYWYRQDPGQGLRLIYYSQIVNDFQKGDIAEGYSVSREKKESFPLTVTSAQKNPTAFYLCASSTPGPVHNEQFFGPGTRLTVL.

The CDR3 sequence: CASSYSAGGNEQFF. The DNA of the CDR3 is TGTGCCAGCAGTTACTCGGCAGGGGGCAATGAGCAGTTCTTC. This rearrangement joins TRBV6-5 to TRBJ2-1; 7 bases are a match to TRBD1. CDR3 length equals 14 residues. The germline V gene encodes CDR1 MNHEY and CDR2 SVGAGI. The V and J ends lost 0 bases and 6 bases, in that order; junction bases with no gene match: 2.

The chain is built from TRBV28 and TRBJ1-5, with 7 bases fitting TRBD1. V was clipped by 10 bases and J by 9 bases; unmatched bases: 9. The CDR3 extends over 12 amino acids. Germline V lookup: CDR1 MDHEN, CDR2 SYDVKM. CDR3 DNA: TGTGCCACACGACAGGGCTCAGGGCCCCAGCATTTT. Residues: CATRQGSGPQHF.

The V call is TRBV10-3, the J call TRBJ1-5; 9 positions match TRBD1. This CDR3 is 14 amino acids long. CDR1 and CDR2 (germline): ENHRY, SYGVKD. The V segment lost 6 bases and the J segment 1 base; nucleotides outside the gene matches: 1. Here the CDR3 reads CAISGTGSNQPQHF. CDR3 nucleotide sequence: TGTGCCATCAGCGGGACAGGGAGCAATCAGCCCCAGCATTTT.

This sequence joins TRBV5-4 and TRBJ2-7; 8 bases align to TRBD2. The V gene's germline CDR1 is SGHNT and CDR2 YYREEE (reference sequence). The CDR3 spans 16 residues. The ends lost 0 bases at V and 4 bases at J; junction bases unmatched: 9. The DNA for the CDR3 is TGTGCCAGCAGCTTGGATTCCGCTAGCGGGCGTTACGAGCAGTACGTC. This sequence encodes CASSLDSASGRYEQYV.